This TCR beta chain was retrieved from a study of blood T cell repertoires in COVID-19. Study details: Specimens from acute and convalescent COVID-19 originated in the United States, Italy and Spain. Nucleic acid was either cDNA or gDNA, and it came from T cells, B-cell-depleted T cells, or PBMCs.

Germline V gene data show CDR1 as SQVTM and CDR2 as ANQGSEA. V was pared by 7 bases and J by 0 bases, with 12 bases between. CDR3 length: 13 amino acids. Generated by immunoSEQ multiplex PCR, the TCRdb table keeps only in-frame clones and is missing some. The sample lists just over 300,000 clones, around 89% occurring once. This clonotype was sampled from a woman aged 18 to 35 with acute COVID-19. The V gene is TRBV29-1, the J gene TRBJ2-5; D might be TRBD1 (6 bases). Sequences were obtained from PBMCs or T cells enriched from blood (not recorded which). This CDR3 is CSAVQGNQETQYF. In DNA, the CDR3 is TGCAGCGCCGTACAGGGCAACCAAGAGACCCAGTACTTC.